This T cell receptor (beta chain) comes out of a study of T cells in Graves' hyperthyroidism and ophthalmopathy. Looking at the study overall: Once the initial diagnosis was made, peripheral blood was obtained before any treatment.

Study results and limitations: Among thyroid clonotypes expanded above 0.001, most also appeared in blood.

The CDR3 consists of 14 residues. V lost 3 bases to trimming and J lost 8 bases, with 16 bases between them. Germline V gene sequence: CDR1 SGHVS, CDR2 FNYEAQ. To note about this clonotype: Its antigen is not known.

Out of 10 ml of fresh peripheral blood came the PBMCs. The investigators amplified TCR beta CDR3 regions from RNA transcripts. The TCR CDR3 first-round RT-PCR relied on the HTBI primer set. From the multiplex PCR reads, TCRdb called clonotypes with MiXCR, one entry per CDR3 protein. The top ten clones hold roughly 4.3% of a sample with approximately 600,000 distinct CDR3 sequences, roughly 15% of them seen once. This sequence originates from a woman aged 40 to 50 with Graves' ophthalmopathy. Sequencing used blood. This sequence joins TRBV7-6 and TRBJ1-1; D is unresolved. The CDR3 is CASSFDLGKGEAFF. The DNA of the CDR3 is TGTGCCAGCAGCTTTGATTTGGGGAAAGGCGAAGCTTTCTTT.